Listed here are 17 T cell receptor beta chains from one sample, sequenced in a study of blood T cell repertoires in COVID-19. Here immunoSEQ multiplex PCR was the method, and the copy in TCRdb shows in-frame clones only, minus some. Of about 370,000 clones detected, about 89% appear once; the ten largest clones hold under 4%. The sample comprised peripheral blood. The receptors were gathered from a woman aged 25-40 years with COVID-19, enrolled during active disease.

A few counts support this clone. The J gene is TRBJ2-7, the V gene TRBV11-2; D is unresolved. The germline V and J ends were trimmed by 1 base and 3 bases, with 16 bases remaining between them. Germline V gene sequence: CDR1 SGHAT, CDR2 FQNNGV. The CDR3 covers 16 residues. In nucleotides, the CDR3 is TGTGCCAGCAGCTTAGGGTTTTACAGTAACATCTACGAGCAGTACGTC. Its translation: CASSLGFYSNIYEQYV.

The CDR3 nucleotides read TGTGCCAGCAGCTTAGCTAGTAATGAAAAACTGTTTTTT. Amino acids: CASSLASNEKLFF. V and J are TRBV7-9 and TRBJ1-4; D is unclear. This CDR3 spans 13 amino acids. Trimming left V 0 bases short and J 4 bases short, with 3 bases between. Looked up from germline, CDR1 is SEHNR and CDR2 is FQNEAQ (reference sequence).

The chain joins TRBV11-2 to TRBJ2-3, with TRBD2 as a possible D gene (5 bases). CDR3 size: 15 residues. The germline V and J ends were trimmed by 4 bases and 1 base, with 12 bases remaining between them. From germline, CDR1 is SGHAT and CDR2 FQNNGV. The CDR3 DNA reads TGTGCCAGCAGCTCTAGTGAGAGGGGCACAGATACGCAGTATTTT. It specifies CASSSSERGTDTQYF.

This sequence joins TRBV6-1 and TRBJ1-5, with no clear D. The CDR3 totals 16 residues. Trimming removed 1 base from V and 9 bases from J, with 19 bases in between. CDR1 is MNHNS, CDR2 SASEGT, per germline. The CDR3, as DNA: TGTGCCAGCAGTGAAGTCAATCCGGGTCCCCTCCTGCCCCAGCATTTT. This gives the protein CASSEVNPGPLLPQHF.

The chain is built from TRBV30 and TRBJ2-1, with 8 bases lining up with TRBD2. Germline V CDR1 and CDR2: GTSNPN, SVGIG (reference sequence). The CDR3 loop spans 14 amino acids. J was trimmed by 5 bases and V by 5 bases; bases with no gene match: 8. The CDR3 spells CAWGAGVRDNEQFF. CDR3 DNA: TGTGCCTGGGGAGCGGGAGTCAGGGACAATGAGCAGTTCTTC.

The chain combines TRBV21-1 with TRBJ1-2; the tabulated D call, TRBD1, remains unverified against the DNA. TRBV21-1 is tagged as a pseudogene. The CDR3 covers 22 residues. Here the CDR3 reads CASSKLDVWRGLAGGFRNGYTF. The CDR3 region has the DNA TGTGCCAGCAGCAAATTGGATGTGTGGCGGGGTTTGGCAGGGGGCTTCAGGAATGGCTACACCTTC.

CDR3 coding DNA: TGTGCCAGCAGCCTGGACAGGGGTGGCGAGCAGTACTTC. Translating it yields CASSLDRGGEQYF. The chain links TRBV2 to TRBJ2-7; 9 nucleotides match TRBD1. This CDR3 is 13 amino acids long. The ends lost 6 bases at V and 6 bases at J; junction bases unmatched: 6. Germline lookup yields CDR1 SNHLY and CDR2 FYNNEI.

The rearrangement links TRBV7-6 to TRBJ2-2; TRBD1 is a possible D gene (6 bases). The CDR3 sequence is 18 residues long. With 4 bases removed from V and 2 bases from J, the gap between germline ends came to 20 bases. From germline, CDR1 is SGHVS and CDR2 FNYEAQ. The CDR3 region has the DNA TGTGCCAGCAGCTACCGGGACCAGGGGACAATAAACACCGGGGAGCTGTTTTTT. Residues: CASSYRDQGTINTGELFF.

J is TRBJ2-7 and V is TRBV27; 9 bases align to TRBD1. V dropped 7 bases and J dropped 4; count of bases not matched to a gene: 8. This CDR3 has 14 amino acids. Germline lookup yields CDR1 MNHEY and CDR2 SMNVEV (reference sequence). The CDR3 loop is CASTRTGGDYEQYF. Written as DNA, the CDR3 is TGTGCCAGCACGCGCACAGGGGGCGATTACGAGCAGTACTTC.

This sequence joins TRBV6-5 and TRBJ2-5; unclear D gene. This CDR3 is built from 14 residues. Germline V gene lookup returns CDR1 MNHEY and CDR2 SVGAGI. The V and J ends lost 0 bases and 5 bases respectively, with 10 bases between them. CDR3 sequence (DNA): TGTGCCAGCAGTTACTCGACGGGTCTGGAGACCCAGTACTTC. It translates to CASSYSTGLETQYF.

CDR3 protein: CASSPLGRASGANVLTF. The CDR3, as DNA: TGTGCCAGCAGTCCCTTGGGCAGAGCATCTGGGGCCAACGTCCTGACTTTC. The chain couples TRBV28 to TRBJ2-6; no reliable D call. CDR1 is MDHEN and CDR2 is SYDVKM in the germline V gene. The CDR3 is 17 residues long. The ends were cut back, 5 bases at V and 1 base at J, with 15 bases in the middle. Combining the CDR3 with reference TRBV28 and TRBJ2-6 gives the whole variable domain DVKVTQSSRYLVKRTGEKVFLECVQDMDHENMFWYRQDPGLGLRLIYFSYDVKMKEKGDIPEGYSVSREKKERFSLILESASTNQTSMYLCASSPLGRASGANVLTFGAGSRLTVL.

The rearrangement joins TRBV28 to TRBJ1-6; possible D gene TRBD1, 6 bases. Germline V gene sequence: CDR1 MDHEN, CDR2 SYDVKM. The CDR3 length is 16 residues. V lost 4 bases to trimming and J lost 4 bases, with 14 bases between them. The CDR3 coding sequence is TGTGCCAGCAGTTCCCTGGCAGGGGCGTATAATTCACCCCTCCACTTT. It yields the protein CASSSLAGAYNSPLHF.

The chain is built from TRBV5-1 and TRBJ2-1, with 7 bases aligning to TRBD1. Germline V CDR1 and CDR2: SGHRS, YFSETQ. Unmatched junction bases numbered 5, after V lost 0 bases and J lost 5 bases. This CDR3 has 15 residues. CDR3 in amino acids: CASSLAGDRNNEQFF. The CDR3 nucleotides read TGCGCCAGCAGCTTGGCCGGGGACAGAAACAATGAGCAGTTCTTC.

This clone was found once. The genes are TRBV6-5 and TRBJ2-5; the D gene is possibly TRBD1 (6 bases). V was pared by 10 bases and J by 2 bases, with 17 bases between. This CDR3 is built from 14 residues. CDR1 is MNHEY, CDR2 SVGAGI, per germline. The CDR3 protein is CATSRGNAQETQYF. In nucleotides, the CDR3 is TGTGCCACCTCGAGGGGGAACGCTCAAGAGACCCAGTACTTC.

This clone was recorded once. The chain joins TRBV20-1 to TRBJ1-4; D perhaps matches TRBD1 (6 bases). V was cut by 3 bases and J by 8 bases, with 13 bases left in between. Germline V gene data show CDR1 as DFQATT and CDR2 as SNEGSKA (reference sequence). The CDR3 has 13 amino acids. The CDR3 spells CSASMGAAEKLFF. The CDR3 DNA is TGCAGTGCTAGTATGGGGGCCGCGGAAAAACTGTTTTTT.

V is TRBV19 and J is TRBJ1-2, with D unresolved. The germline V gene encodes CDR1 LNHDA and CDR2 SQIVND (reference sequence). Trimming left V 8 bases short and J 6 bases short, with 16 bases between. This CDR3 contains 13 residues. The CDR3 here is CASSTQVLNGYTF. The CDR3 nucleotides read TGTGCCAGTTCGACGCAGGTATTGAATGGCTACACCTTC.

On this clone itself: Other DNA sequences from this sample encode an identical CDR3 as well. This sequence joins TRBV11-3 and TRBJ2-3; D gene uncertain. With 1 base removed from V and 2 bases from J, the gap between germline ends came to 7 bases. CDR3 length equals 14 residues. CDR1 and CDR2 from the germline V gene are SGHNT and YENEEA. CDR3 region: CASSLGAATDTQYF. CDR3 in DNA: TGTGCCAGCAGCTTAGGCGCGGCCACAGATACGCAGTATTTT.